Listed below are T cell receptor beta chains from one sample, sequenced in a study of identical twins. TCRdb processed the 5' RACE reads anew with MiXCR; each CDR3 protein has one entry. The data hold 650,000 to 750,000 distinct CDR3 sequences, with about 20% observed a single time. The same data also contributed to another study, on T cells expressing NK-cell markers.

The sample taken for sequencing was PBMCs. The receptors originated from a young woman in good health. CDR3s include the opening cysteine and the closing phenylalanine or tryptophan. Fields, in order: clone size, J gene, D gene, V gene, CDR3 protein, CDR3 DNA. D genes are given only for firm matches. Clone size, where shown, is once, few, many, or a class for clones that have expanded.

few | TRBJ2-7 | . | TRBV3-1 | CASSLTDGTSGQYF | TGTGCCAGCAGCCTAACCGATGGGACATCCGGGCAGTACTTC
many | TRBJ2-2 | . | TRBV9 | CASSARAGVDTGELFF | TGTGCCAGCAGCGCCCGAGCGGGCGTCGACACCGGGGAGCTGTTTTTT
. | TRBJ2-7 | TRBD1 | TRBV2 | CASSEQGQGWYEQYF | TGTGCCAGCAGTGAACAAGGACAGGGGTGGTACGAGCAGTACTTC
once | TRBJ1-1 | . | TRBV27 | CASSLDLTWRTEAFF | TGTGCCAGCAGTTTGGACCTAACGTGGCGTACTGAAGCTTTCTTT
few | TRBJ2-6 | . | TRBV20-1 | CSARDPGSGANVLTF | TGCAGTGCTAGAGATCCGGGCTCTGGGGCCAACGTCCTGACTTTC
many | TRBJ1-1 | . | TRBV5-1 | CASSLNTLNTEAFF | TGCGCCAGCAGCTTGAATACATTGAACACTGAAGCTTTCTTT
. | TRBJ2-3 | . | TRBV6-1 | CASSERGNTDTQYF | TGTGCCAGCAGTGAACGCGGGAATACAGATACGCAGTATTTT
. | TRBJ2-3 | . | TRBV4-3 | CASSQELVEDPDTQYF | TGCGCCAGCAGCCAAGAGTTGGTGGAGGACCCGGATACGCAGTATTTT
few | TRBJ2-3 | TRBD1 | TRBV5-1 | CASSLEDRGRKYF | TGCGCCAGCAGCTTGGAGGACAGGGGGCGAAAGTATTTT
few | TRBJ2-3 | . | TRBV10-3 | CAISESRGFGTDTQYF | TGTGCCATCAGTGAGTCAAGGGGGTTTGGCACAGATACGCAGTATTTT
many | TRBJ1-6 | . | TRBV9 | CASSFQTGSYNSPLHF | TGTGCCAGCAGCTTCCAGACAGGCTCCTATAATTCACCCCTCCACTTT
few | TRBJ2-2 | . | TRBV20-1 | CSARDLDRNTGELFF | TGCAGTGCTAGAGACCTTGACAGAAACACCGGGGAGCTGTTTTTT
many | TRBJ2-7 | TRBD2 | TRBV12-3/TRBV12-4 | CASSPSGSNYEQYF | TGTGCCAGCAGCCCTAGCGGGAGCAATTACGAGCAGTACTTC
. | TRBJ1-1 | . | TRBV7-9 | CASSLSRRGRTNTEAFF | TGTGCCAGCAGCTTATCCCGACGGGGGCGAACGAACACTGAAGCTTTCTTT
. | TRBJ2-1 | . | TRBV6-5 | CASSYSSGENNEQFF | TGTGCCAGCAGTTACTCGTCGGGGGAAAACAATGAGCAGTTCTTC
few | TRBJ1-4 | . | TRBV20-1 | CSARDGETNEKLFF | TGCAGTGCTAGGGACGGGGAAACTAATGAAAAACTGTTTTTT
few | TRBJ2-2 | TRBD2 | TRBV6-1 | CASSPPGLAGGELFF | TGTGCCAGCAGTCCCCCGGGACTAGCGGGAGGGGAGCTGTTTTTT
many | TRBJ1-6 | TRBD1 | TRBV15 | CATSRTGLGDNSPLHF | TGTGCCACCAGCAGGACAGGGTTGGGGGATAATTCACCCCTCCACTTT
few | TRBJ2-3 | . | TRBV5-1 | CASSFWTTSTDTQYF | TGCGCCAGCAGCTTCTGGACTACTTCCACAGATACGCAGTATTTT
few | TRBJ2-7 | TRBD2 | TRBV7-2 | CASSLGGGRDAYEQYF | TGTGCCAGCAGCTTAGGAGGCGGGAGGGATGCCTACGAGCAGTACTTC
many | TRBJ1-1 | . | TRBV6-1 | CASSRGTLNPRNTEAFF | TGTGCCAGCAGCCGGGGCACTCTCAATCCCCGGAACACTGAAGCTTTCTTT
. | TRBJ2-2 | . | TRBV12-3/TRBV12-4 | CASSLWESWELFF | TGTGCCAGCAGTTTGTGGGAATCCTGGGAGCTGTTTTTT
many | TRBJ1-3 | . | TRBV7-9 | CASSLQGIENTIYF | TGTGCCAGCAGCTTGCAGGGAATTGAAAACACCATATATTTT
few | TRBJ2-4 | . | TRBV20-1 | CSLFPQGLNIQYF | TGCAGTCTATTCCCTCAGGGCCTAAACATTCAGTACTTC
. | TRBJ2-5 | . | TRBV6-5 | CASSYLGRIDRRQETQYF | TGTGCCAGCAGTTACTTGGGCCGAATTGATAGGAGGCAAGAGACCCAGTACTTC
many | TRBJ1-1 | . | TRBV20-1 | CSATPHAEAFF | TGCAGTGCTACCCCCCATGCTGAAGCTTTCTTT
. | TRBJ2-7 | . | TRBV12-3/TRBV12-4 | CASSPSGTLTGQYF | TGTGCCAGCAGTCCCTCCGGGACATTAACCGGGCAGTACTTC
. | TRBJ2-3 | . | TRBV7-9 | CASRDITDTQYF | TGTGCCAGCAGAGACATAACAGATACGCAGTATTTT
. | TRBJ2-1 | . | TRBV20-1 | CSASRRDGFF | TGCAGTGCCTCGCGACGGGATGGGTTCTTC
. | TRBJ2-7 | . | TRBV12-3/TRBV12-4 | CASSLDRDGPYEQYF | TGTGCCAGCAGCCTAGACCGGGACGGACCCTACGAGCAGTACTTC
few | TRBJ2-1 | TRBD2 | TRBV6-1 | CASSPGLGSPGSYNEQFF | TGTGCCAGCAGCCCGGGACTAGGCTCCCCGGGCTCCTACAATGAGCAGTTCTTC
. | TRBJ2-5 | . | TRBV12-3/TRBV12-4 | CASSLKGLGGTQYF | TGTGCCAGCAGTTTAAAGGGCTTGGGCGGGACCCAGTACTTC
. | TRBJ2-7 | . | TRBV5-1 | CASSPGAASYEQYF | TGCGCCAGCAGCCCGGGGGCAGCCTCCTACGAGCAGTACTTC
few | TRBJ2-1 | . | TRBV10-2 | CASIQAGRSRNEQFF | TGCGCCAGTATCCAAGCTGGGAGGTCTAGGAATGAGCAGTTCTTC
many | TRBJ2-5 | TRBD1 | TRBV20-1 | CSARGRTQTGEETQYF | TGCAGTGCTAGAGGCCGAACACAGACAGGGGAAGAGACCCAGTACTTC
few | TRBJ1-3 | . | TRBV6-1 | CASNPSSLWGNTIYF | TGTGCCAGCAACCCGTCCAGTTTGTGGGGAAACACCATATATTTT
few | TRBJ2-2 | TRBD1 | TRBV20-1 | CSAHRTGSKNTGELFF | TGCAGTGCTCATAGGACAGGGAGCAAGAACACCGGGGAGCTGTTTTTT
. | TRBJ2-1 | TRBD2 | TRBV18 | CASSPPGRAGNEQFF | TGTGCCAGCTCACCACCAGGGAGGGCCGGCAATGAGCAGTTCTTC
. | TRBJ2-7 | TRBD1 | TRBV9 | CASSPGTGTRYEQYF | TGTGCCAGCAGCCCCGGGACAGGGACCCGCTACGAGCAGTACTTC
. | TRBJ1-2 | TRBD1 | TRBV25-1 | CASSKRQGGGGYTF | TGTGCCAGCAGCAAGAGACAGGGTGGTGGTGGCTACACCTTC